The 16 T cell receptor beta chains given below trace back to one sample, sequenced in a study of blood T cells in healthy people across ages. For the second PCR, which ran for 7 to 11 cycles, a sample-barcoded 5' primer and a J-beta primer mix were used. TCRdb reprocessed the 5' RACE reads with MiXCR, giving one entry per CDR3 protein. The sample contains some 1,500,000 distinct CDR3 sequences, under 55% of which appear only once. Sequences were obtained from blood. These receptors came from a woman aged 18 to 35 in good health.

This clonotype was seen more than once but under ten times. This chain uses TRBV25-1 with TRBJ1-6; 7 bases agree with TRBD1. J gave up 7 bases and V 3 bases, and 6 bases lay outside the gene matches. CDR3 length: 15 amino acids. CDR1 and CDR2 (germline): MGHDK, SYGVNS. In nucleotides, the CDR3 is TGTGCCAGCAGTGATCTAGGGGGCGGCAATTCACCCCTCCACTTT. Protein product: CASSDLGGGNSPLHF. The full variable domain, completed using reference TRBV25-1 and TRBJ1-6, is EADIYQTPRYLVIGTGKKITLECSQTMGHDKMYWYQQDPGMELHLIHYSYGVNSTEKGDLSSESTVSRIRTEHFPLTLESARPSHTSQYLCASSDLGGGNSPLHFGNGTRLTVT.

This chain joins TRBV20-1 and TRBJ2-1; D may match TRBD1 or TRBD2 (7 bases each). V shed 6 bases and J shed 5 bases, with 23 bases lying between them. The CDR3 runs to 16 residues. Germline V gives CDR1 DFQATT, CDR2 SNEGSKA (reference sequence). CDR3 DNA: TGCAGTGCGAGAAAACAGGGGTATGGGGGGGACAATGAGCAGTTCTTC. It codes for CSARKQGYGGDNEQFF.

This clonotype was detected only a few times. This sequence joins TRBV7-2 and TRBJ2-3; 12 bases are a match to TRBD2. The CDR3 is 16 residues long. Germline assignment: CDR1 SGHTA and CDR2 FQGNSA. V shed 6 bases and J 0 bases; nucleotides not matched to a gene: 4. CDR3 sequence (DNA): TGTGCCAGCAGGTCTAGCGGGGGGGCTAGCACAGATACGCAGTATTTT. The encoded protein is CASRSSGGASTDTQYF.

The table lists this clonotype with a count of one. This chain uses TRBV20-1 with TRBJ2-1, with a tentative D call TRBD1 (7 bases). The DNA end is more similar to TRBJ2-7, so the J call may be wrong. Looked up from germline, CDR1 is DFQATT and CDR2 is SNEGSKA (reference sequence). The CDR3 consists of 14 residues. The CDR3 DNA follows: TGCAGTGCTAGAGACGGAGGGGGCTACAATGAGCAGTACTTC. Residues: CSARDGGGYNEQYF.

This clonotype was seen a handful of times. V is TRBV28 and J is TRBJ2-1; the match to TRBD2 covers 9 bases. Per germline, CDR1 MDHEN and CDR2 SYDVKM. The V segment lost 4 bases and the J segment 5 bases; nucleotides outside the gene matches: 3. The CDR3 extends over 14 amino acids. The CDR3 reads CASSYAGGNNEQFF. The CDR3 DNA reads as TGTGCCAGCAGTTACGCGGGAGGGAACAATGAGCAGTTCTTC.

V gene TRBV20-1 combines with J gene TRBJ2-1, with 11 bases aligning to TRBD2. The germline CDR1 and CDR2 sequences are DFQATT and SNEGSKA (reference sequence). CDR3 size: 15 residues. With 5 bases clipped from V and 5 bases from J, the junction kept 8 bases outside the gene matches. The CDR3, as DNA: TGCAGTGCTGACCCGACTAGCGGGGCCCACAATGAGCAGTTCTTC. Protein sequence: CSADPTSGAHNEQFF.

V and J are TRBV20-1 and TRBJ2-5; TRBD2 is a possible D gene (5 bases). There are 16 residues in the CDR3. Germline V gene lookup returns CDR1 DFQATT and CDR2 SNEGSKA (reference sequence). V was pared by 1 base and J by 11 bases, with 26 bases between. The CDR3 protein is CSARVPGASSYNEQYF. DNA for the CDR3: TGCAGTGCTAGAGTACCTGGCGCTAGCTCCTACAATGAGCAGTACTTC.

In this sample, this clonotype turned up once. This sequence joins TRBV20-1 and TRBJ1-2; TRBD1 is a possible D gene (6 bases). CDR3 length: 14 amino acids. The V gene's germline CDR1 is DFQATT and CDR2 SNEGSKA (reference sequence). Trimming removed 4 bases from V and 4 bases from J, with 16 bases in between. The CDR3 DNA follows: TGCAGTGCTACTAGACGGGGGGGCTTCTATGGCTACACCTTC. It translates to CSATRRGGFYGYTF.

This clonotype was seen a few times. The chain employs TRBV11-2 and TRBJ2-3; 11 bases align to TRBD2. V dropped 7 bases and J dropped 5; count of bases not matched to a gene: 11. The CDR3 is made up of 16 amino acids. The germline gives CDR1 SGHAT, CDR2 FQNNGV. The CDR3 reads CASTLLGGLAGDTQYF. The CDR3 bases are TGTGCCAGCACCCTCCTGGGCGGACTAGCGGGAGATACGCAGTATTTT.

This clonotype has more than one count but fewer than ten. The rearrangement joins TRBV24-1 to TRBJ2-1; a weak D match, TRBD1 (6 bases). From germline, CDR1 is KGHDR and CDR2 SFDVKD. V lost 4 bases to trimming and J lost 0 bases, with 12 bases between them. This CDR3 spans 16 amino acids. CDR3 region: CATSDQTGSSYNEQFF. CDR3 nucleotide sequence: TGTGCCACCAGTGACCAAACAGGGAGCTCCTACAATGAGCAGTTCTTC.

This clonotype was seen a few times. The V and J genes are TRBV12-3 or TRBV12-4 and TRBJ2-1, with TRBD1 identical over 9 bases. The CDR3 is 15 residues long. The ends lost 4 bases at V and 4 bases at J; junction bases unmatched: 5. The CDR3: CASSYGTGRYNEQFF. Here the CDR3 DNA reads TGTGCCAGCAGTTACGGGACAGGGCGGTACAATGAGCAGTTCTTC.

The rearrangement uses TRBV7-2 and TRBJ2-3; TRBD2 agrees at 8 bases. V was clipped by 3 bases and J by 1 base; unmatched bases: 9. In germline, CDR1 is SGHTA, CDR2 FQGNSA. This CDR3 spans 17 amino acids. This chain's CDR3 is CASSLLRAGDGTDTQYF. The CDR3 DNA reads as TGTGCCAGCAGCTTGTTGCGAGCGGGGGACGGCACAGATACGCAGTATTTT.

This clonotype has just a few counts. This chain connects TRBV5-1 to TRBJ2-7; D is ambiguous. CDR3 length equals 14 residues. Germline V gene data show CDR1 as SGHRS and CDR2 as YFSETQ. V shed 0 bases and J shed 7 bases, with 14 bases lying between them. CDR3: CASSLGDRYNEQYF. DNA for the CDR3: TGCGCCAGCAGCTTGGGTGATAGATACAATGAGCAGTACTTC.

The chain's CDR3 is CSARDLQEPMNTEAFF. In nucleotides, the CDR3 is TGCAGTGCTAGAGATCTCCAGGAGCCTATGAACACTGAAGCTTTCTTT. J is TRBJ1-1 and V is TRBV20-1; no definite D call. The germline V gene has CDR1 DFQATT and CDR2 SNEGSKA (reference sequence). CDR3 length: 16 residues. Trimming left V 0 bases short and J 0 bases short, with 14 bases between.

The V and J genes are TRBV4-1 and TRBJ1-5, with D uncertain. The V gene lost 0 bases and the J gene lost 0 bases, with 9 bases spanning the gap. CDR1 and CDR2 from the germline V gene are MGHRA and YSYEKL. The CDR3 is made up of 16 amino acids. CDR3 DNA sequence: TGCGCCAGCAGCCAAGAGGGCAGGCTTAGCAATCAGCCCCAGCATTTT. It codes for CASSQEGRLSNQPQHF.

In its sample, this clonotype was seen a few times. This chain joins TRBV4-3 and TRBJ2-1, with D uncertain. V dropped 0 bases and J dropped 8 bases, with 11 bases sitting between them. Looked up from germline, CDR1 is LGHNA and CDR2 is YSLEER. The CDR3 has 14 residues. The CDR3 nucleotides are TGCGCCAGCAGCCAAGAATTAGGGTATGATGAGCAGTTCTTC. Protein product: CASSQELGYDEQFF.